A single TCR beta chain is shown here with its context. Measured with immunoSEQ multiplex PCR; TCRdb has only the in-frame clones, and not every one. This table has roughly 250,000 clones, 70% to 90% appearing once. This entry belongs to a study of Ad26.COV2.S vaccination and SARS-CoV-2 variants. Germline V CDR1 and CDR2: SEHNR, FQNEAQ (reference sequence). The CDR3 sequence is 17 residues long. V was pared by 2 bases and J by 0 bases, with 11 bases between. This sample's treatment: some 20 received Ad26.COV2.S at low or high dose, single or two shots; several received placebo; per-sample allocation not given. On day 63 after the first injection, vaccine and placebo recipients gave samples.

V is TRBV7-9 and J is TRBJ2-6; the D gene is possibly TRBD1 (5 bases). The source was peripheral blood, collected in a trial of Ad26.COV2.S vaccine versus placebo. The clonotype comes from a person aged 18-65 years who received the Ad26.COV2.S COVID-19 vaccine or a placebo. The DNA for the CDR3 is TGTGCCAGCAGCTTAAGTGTGGGGCCCTCTGGGGCCAACGTCCTGACTTTC. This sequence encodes CASSLSVGPSGANVLTF. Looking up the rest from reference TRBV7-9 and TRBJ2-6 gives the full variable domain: DTGVSQNPRHKITKRGQNVTFRCDPISEHNRLYWYRQTLGQGPEFLTYFQNEAQLEKSRLLSDRFSAERPKGSFSTLEIQRTEQGDSAMYLCASSLSVGPSGANVLTFGAGSRLTVL.